The present entry profiles one T cell receptor (beta chain) with its context. These data come from a study of cytomegalovirus exposure and HLA in healthy donors. At the time of sampling, donors were nominally healthy, though unrecorded immune exposures were likely. 60 Vbeta and 13 Jbeta primers were used in PCR. Repertoires were generated with immunoSEQ multiplex PCR, while TCRdb's copy carries only in-frame clones and drops some. This table has under 200,000 clones, about three quarters appearing once. The clonotype originates from a woman younger than 45 in good health and CMV-seronegative. The sequenced sample consisted of PBMCs.

DNA for the CDR3: TGTGCCAGCAGCACCGGGACTAGCGGCGAGCAGTACTTC. This encodes CASSTGTSGEQYF. This chain connects TRBV7-8 to TRBJ2-7, with 11 bases aligning to TRBD2. The junction had 3 bases not matched to a gene; V was cut back by 5 bases and J by 6 bases. The V gene's germline CDR1 is SGHVS and CDR2 FQNEAQ. This CDR3 spans 13 amino acids.